One T cell receptor (beta chain) is described in this entry. This CDR3 region has 18 residues. Looked up from germline, CDR1 is SGHDT and CDR2 is YYEEEE. V lost 4 bases and J lost 5; bases outside the gene matches: 18. This record belongs to a study of blood T cell repertoires in COVID-19. The overall study: Sites across the United States, Italy and Spain contributed samples from acute and convalescent COVID-19.

Generated by immunoSEQ multiplex PCR, the TCRdb table keeps only in-frame clones and is missing some. The sample contains tens of thousands of clones, about nine tenths of which appear only once. The chain employs TRBV5-6 and TRBJ1-1; 9 bases agree with TRBD1. This receptor was identified in a man in his fifties with active COVID-19. The material sequenced was peripheral blood. DNA of the CDR3: TGTGCCAGCAGCCCCGGACAGGGGATAATACTCGGGCGAACTGAAGCTTTCTTT. It is translated as CASSPGQGIILGRTEAFF.